This T cell receptor beta chain was recorded in a study of CD4+ T cells in melanoma. Study-level results: A reported correlation linked neoantigen-specific CD4+ T cells to CD8+, macrophage and B cell function. In melanoma, neoantigen-specific CD4+ T cells reportedly differed in differentiation state.

V lost 7 bases, J lost 0 bases, and 12 bases lay in between. Germline lookup yields CDR1 MNHNS and CDR2 SASEGT. This CDR3 has 14 amino acids. Sequenced by immunoSEQ multiplex PCR; TCRdb stores in-frame clones only, minus some. The data hold 20,000 to 25,000 clones, with about three quarters observed a single time. As concerns this clone: The antigen remains unidentified.

The receptor was isolated from a human donor with melanoma. The chain links TRBV6-1 to TRBJ1-1, with D unclear. The CDR3 reads CASTVSAMNTEAFF. The CDR3, as DNA: TGTGCCAGCACCGTGTCTGCTATGAACACTGAAGCTTTCTTT.